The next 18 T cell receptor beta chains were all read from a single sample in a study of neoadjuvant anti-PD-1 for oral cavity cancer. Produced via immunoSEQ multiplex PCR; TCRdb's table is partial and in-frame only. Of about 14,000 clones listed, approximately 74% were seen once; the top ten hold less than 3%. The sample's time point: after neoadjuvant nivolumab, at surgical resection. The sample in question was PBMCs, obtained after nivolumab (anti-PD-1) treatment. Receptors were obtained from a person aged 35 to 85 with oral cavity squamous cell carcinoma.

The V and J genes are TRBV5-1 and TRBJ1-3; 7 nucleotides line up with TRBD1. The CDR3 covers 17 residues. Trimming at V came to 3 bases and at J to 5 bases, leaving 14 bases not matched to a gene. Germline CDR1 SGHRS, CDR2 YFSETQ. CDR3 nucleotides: TGCGCCAGCAGCTCTCGGAGGCGGGACAGAGGGAGAAACACCATATATTTT. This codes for CASSSRRRDRGRNTIYF.

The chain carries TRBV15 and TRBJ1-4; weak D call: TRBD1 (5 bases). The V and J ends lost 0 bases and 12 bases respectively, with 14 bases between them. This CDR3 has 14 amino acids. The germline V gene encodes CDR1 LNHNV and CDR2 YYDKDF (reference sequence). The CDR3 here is CATSRELGAGQLFF. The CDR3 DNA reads TGTGCCACCAGCAGAGAATTGGGCGCAGGGCAACTGTTTTTT.

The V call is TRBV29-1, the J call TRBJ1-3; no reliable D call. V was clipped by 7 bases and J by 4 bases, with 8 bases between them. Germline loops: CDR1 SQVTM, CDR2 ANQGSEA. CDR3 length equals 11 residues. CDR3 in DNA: TGCAGCGCAGGAGGAGGAAACACCATATATTTT. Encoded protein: CSAGGGNTIYF.

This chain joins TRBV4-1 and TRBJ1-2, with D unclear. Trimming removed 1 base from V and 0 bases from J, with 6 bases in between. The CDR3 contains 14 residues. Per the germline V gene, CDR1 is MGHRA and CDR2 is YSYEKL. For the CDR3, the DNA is TGCGCCAGCAGCCAAGTTCTCGCTAACTATGGCTACACCTTC. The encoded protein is CASSQVLANYGYTF.

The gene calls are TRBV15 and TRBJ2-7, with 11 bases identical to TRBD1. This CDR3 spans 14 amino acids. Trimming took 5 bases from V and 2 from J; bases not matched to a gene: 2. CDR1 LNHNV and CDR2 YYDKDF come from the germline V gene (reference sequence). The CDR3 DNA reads TGTGCCACCAGCCAGGGACAGGGGGCCTACGAGCAGTACTTC. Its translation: CATSQGQGAYEQYF.

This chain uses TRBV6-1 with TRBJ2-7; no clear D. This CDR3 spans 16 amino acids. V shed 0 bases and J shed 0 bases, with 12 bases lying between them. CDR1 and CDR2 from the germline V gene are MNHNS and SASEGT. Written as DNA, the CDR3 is TGTGCCAGCAGTGAAGCGCATCCCGTTAGCTCCTACGAGCAGTACTTC. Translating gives CASSEAHPVSSYEQYF.

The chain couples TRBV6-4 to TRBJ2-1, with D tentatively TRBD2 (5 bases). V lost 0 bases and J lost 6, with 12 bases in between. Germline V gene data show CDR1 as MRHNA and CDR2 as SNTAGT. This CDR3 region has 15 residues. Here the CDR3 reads CASSDSFTRGNEQFF. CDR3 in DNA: TGTGCCAGCAGTGACTCTTTTACTAGAGGCAATGAGCAGTTCTTC.

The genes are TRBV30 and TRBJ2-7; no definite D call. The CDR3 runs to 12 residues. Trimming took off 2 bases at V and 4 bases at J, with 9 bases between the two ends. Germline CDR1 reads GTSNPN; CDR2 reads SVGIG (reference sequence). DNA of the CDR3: TGTGCCTGGAGTACCTCGGGTTACGAGCAGTACTTC. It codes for CAWSTSGYEQYF.

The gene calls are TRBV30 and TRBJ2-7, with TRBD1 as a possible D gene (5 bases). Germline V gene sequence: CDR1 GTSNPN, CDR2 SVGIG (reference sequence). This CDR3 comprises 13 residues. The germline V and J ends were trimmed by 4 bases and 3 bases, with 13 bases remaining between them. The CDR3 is CAWTPGHFYEQYF. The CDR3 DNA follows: TGTGCCTGGACCCCCGGACATTTCTACGAGCAGTACTTC.

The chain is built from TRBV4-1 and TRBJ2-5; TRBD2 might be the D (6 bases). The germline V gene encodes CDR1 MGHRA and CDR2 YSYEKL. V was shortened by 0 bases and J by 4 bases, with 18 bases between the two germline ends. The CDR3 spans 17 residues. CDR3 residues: CASSQDPGTTRGETQYF. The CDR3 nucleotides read TGCGCCAGCAGCCAAGATCCCGGCACTACGCGGGGAGAGACCCAGTACTTC.

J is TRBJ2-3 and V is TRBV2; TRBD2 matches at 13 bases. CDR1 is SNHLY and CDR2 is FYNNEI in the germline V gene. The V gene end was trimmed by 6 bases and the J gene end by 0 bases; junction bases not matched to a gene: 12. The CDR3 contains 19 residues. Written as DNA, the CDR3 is TGTGCCAGCAGCCCCGCCGGACTAGCGGGAGAAAGTAGCACAGATACGCAGTATTTT. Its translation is CASSPAGLAGESSTDTQYF.

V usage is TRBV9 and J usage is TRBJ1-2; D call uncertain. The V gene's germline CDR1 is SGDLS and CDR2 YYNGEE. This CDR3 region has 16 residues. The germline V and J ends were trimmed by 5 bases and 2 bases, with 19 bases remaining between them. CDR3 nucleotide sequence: TGTGCCAGCAGTACACGACGGCGTCGGGGAAACTATGGCTACACCTTC. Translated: CASSTRRRRGNYGYTF.

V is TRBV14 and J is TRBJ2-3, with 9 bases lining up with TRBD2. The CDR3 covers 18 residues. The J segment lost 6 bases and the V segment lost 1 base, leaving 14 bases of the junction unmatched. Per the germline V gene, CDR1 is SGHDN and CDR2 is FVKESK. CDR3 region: CASSQALSSGSGADTQYF. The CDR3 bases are TGTGCCAGCAGCCAAGCTTTAAGTAGCGGGAGTGGAGCGGATACGCAGTATTTT.

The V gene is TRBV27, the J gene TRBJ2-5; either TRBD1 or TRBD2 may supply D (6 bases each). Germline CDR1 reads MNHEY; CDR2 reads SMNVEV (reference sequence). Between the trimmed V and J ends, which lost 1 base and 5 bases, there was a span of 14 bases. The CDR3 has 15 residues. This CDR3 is CASSLLQGGLETQYF. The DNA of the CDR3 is TGTGCCAGCAGTTTATTACAGGGAGGTTTGGAGACCCAGTACTTC.

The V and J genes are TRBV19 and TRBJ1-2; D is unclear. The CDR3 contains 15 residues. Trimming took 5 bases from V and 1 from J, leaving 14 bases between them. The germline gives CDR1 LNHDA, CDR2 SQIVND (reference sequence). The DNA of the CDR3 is TGTGCCAGTAGTGAAGCCCAAATGGGTAACTATGGCTACACCTTC. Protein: CASSEAQMGNYGYTF.

CDR3 in amino acids: CASNGLLLWAFF. DNA for the CDR3: TGTGCCAGCAACGGTCTCCTCCTCTGGGCTTTCTTT. The chain recombines TRBV6-7 with TRBJ1-1, with D uncertain. TRBV6-7 is flagged as an ORF with uncertain function. The germline V and J ends were trimmed by 7 bases and 11 bases, with 17 bases remaining between them. This CDR3 has 12 amino acids.

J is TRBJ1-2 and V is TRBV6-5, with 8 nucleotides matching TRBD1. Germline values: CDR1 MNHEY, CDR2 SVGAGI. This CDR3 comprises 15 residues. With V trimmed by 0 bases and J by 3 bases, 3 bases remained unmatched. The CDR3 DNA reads TGTGCCAGCAGTTACTCAGGGACAGGCGACTATGGCTACACCTTC. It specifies CASSYSGTGDYGYTF.

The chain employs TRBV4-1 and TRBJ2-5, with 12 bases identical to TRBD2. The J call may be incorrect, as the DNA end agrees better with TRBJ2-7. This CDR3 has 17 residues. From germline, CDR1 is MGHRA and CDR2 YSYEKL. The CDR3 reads CASSRGLAGQSSYEQYF. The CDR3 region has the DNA TGCGCCAGCAGCCGGGGACTAGCGGGCCAAAGCTCCTACGAGCAGTACTTC.